This TCR beta chain was identified during a study of Graves' ophthalmopathy and Graves' hyperthyroidism. This CDR3 spans 15 amino acids. V shed 6 bases, J shed 2 bases, and the junction held 9 bases outside the gene matches. Germline V gene lookup returns CDR1 MNHNS and CDR2 SASEGT. Amplification targeted the TCR beta CDR3 regions, with RNA transcripts as the source material. RT-PCR was first run with HTBI primers, then multiplex PCR in a second round. One entry per CDR3 protein, called by TCRdb with MiXCR from the multiplex PCR reads. The table includes about 620,000 distinct CDR3 sequences, approximately 21% detected once.

This TCR was sampled from a woman aged 18-29 years with stable Graves' hyperthyroidism. Some clones in this sample may be carry-over from other donors' samples. Material for sequencing was peripheral blood. The chain employs TRBV6-1 and TRBJ1-1; 7 nucleotides line up with TRBD1. CDR3 region: CASRRTQGSNTEAFF. For the CDR3, the DNA is TGTGCCAGCAGACGAACACAGGGGTCCAACACTGAAGCTTTCTTT.